These 30 T cell receptor beta chains came from one sample sequenced in a study of Ad26.COV2.S vaccination and SARS-CoV-2 variants. Treatment indicated: 15 to 20 received Ad26.COV2.S at low or high dose, single or two shots; several received placebo; per-sample allocation not given. Samples were taken on day 63 after the first vaccine or placebo injection. Produced via immunoSEQ multiplex PCR; TCRdb's table is partial and in-frame only. The sample has roughly 680,000 clones, roughly nine tenths seen once; the top ten hold approximately 1.5%. Specimen: peripheral blood, collected in a trial of Ad26.COV2.S vaccine versus placebo. The source of these receptors is a person between 18 and 65 years old who received the Ad26.COV2.S COVID-19 vaccine or a placebo.

The chain combines TRBV12-5 with TRBJ2-3; D might be TRBD1 (6 bases). Germline CDR1 is LGHNT and CDR2 is FRNRAP. CDR3 length: 17 amino acids. V lost 0 bases and J lost 4, with 17 bases in between. The CDR3 loop is CASGLVQLGASPDTQYF. Here the CDR3 DNA reads TGTGCTAGTGGTTTGGTACAGTTGGGGGCTAGTCCAGATACGCAGTATTTT.

The rearrangement joins TRBV19 to TRBJ1-6; 8 bases agree with TRBD1. This CDR3 region has 15 residues. With 5 bases clipped from V and 5 bases from J, the junction kept 5 bases outside the gene matches. Germline values: CDR1 LNHDA, CDR2 SQIVND (reference sequence). The CDR3 sequence is CASSEDRGNNSPLHF. CDR3 in DNA: TGTGCCAGTAGTGAAGACAGGGGAAATAATTCACCCCTCCACTTT.

V and J are TRBV5-1 and TRBJ2-1; 10 bases are shared with TRBD1. This CDR3 is built from 16 residues. Germline CDR1 reads SGHRS; CDR2 reads YFSETQ. The V gene end was trimmed by 8 bases and the J gene end by 3 bases; junction bases not matched to a gene: 11. DNA of the CDR3: TGCGCCAGTCAACCGACAGGGGGCACCTTCTACAATGAGCAGTTCTTC. Its translation: CASQPTGGTFYNEQFF.

CDR3 loop: CASSPRTGVPEAFF. The CDR3 nucleotides are TGTGCCAGCAGCCCACGGACCGGGGTGCCTGAAGCTTTCTTT. The chain employs TRBV3-1 (or the pseudogene TRBV3-2) and TRBJ1-1, with unresolved D. Trimming removed 4 bases from V and 6 bases from J, with 15 bases in between. The CDR3 consists of 14 residues. Germline V gene data show CDR1 as LGHDT and CDR2 as YNNKEL (reference sequence).

The J gene is TRBJ1-2, the V gene TRBV7-9; D may be TRBD1 (5 bases). The V end was cut by 6 bases, the J end by 4 bases, with 15 bases between. Germline lookup yields CDR1 SEHNR and CDR2 FQNEAQ (reference sequence). The CDR3 is made up of 14 amino acids. CDR3 protein: CASSFDSLGYGYTF. The CDR3 DNA is TGTGCCAGCAGTTTTGACAGCCTAGGCTATGGCTACACCTTC.

The chain employs TRBV18 and TRBJ2-7; D uncertain. CDR3 length equals 17 residues. Trimming shortened V by 0 bases and J by 3 bases, and 18 bases separated the two germline ends. Germline V gives CDR1 KGHSH, CDR2 LQKENI. CDR3 in amino acids: CASSPPSRSAGNYEQYF. CDR3 coding DNA: TGTGCCAGCTCACCACCCTCTCGATCAGCAGGAAACTACGAGCAGTACTTC.

This clone was found a few times. The chain couples TRBV18 to TRBJ2-2, with TRBD1 identical over 7 bases. With V trimmed by 5 bases and J by 1 base, 4 bases remained unmatched. Germline CDR1 reads KGHSH; CDR2 reads LQKENI. The CDR3 has 15 residues. CDR3 residues: CASSTGQLNTGELFF. The CDR3 DNA is TGTGCCAGCTCAACGGGACAGCTGAACACCGGGGAGCTGTTTTTT.

This clone appeared a single time. The chain uses TRBV6-2 or TRBV6-3 and TRBJ2-2; 7 positions match TRBD1. The CDR3 covers 16 residues. Per germline, CDR1 MNHEY and CDR2 SVGEGT. V shed 3 bases and J 1 base; nucleotides not matched to a gene: 5. As DNA, the CDR3 is TGTGCCAGCAGTTATCCGGACAGGATGAACACCGGGGAGCTGTTTTTT. Protein: CASSYPDRMNTGELFF.

The rearrangement links TRBV7-9 to TRBJ2-1; D assignment may be TRBD1 or TRBD2 (6 bases each). In germline, CDR1 is SEHNR, CDR2 FQNEAQ (reference sequence). V was pared by 3 bases and J by 2 bases, with 8 bases between. The CDR3 is 14 residues long. CDR3 nucleotide sequence: TGTGCCAGCAGCTTTGGGGGGCCCTACAATGAGCAGTTCTTC. It translates to CASSFGGPYNEQFF.

This clone was found once. The gene calls are TRBV24-1 and TRBJ2-2; D call uncertain. V was pared by 4 bases and J by 7 bases, with 12 bases between. Per the germline V gene, CDR1 is KGHDR and CDR2 is SFDVKD. The CDR3 is 14 amino acids. The CDR3 bases are TGTGCCACCAGTGAGGGTGGTCGTATCGGGGAGCTGTTTTTT. Translation gives CATSEGGRIGELFF.

The chain employs TRBV10-3 and TRBJ2-7; possibly TRBD1 for D (6 bases). V was clipped by 7 bases and J by 3 bases, with 13 bases between them. The CDR3 is 13 amino acids. From germline, CDR1 is ENHRY and CDR2 SYGVKD. DNA for the CDR3: TGTGCCATCACTAGGGGGTCGGGCTACGAGCAGTACTTC. This sequence encodes CAITRGSGYEQYF.

V gene TRBV6-5 combines with J gene TRBJ2-5; 9 bases agree with TRBD2. Per germline, CDR1 MNHEY and CDR2 SVGAGI. The CDR3 sequence is 15 residues long. Germline trimming cut 2 bases from V and 5 bases from J; bases unmatched to any gene: 6. The CDR3 spells CASSYRLAGTETQYF. CDR3 in DNA: TGTGCCAGCAGTTACCGGCTAGCGGGGACGGAGACCCAGTACTTC.

The chain carries TRBV7-3 and TRBJ2-2, with D uncertain. V lost 5 bases to trimming and J lost 4 bases, with 14 bases between them. The CDR3 covers 15 residues. Germline V gives CDR1 SGHTA, CDR2 FQGTGA. As DNA, the CDR3 is TGTGCCAGCAGCCCCAGACCCCGTGGCACCGGGGAGCTGTTTTTT. The encoded protein is CASSPRPRGTGELFF.

Concerning this clone: Other DNA sequences in this sample translate to the same CDR3. The V call is TRBV7-2, the J call TRBJ2-3; D unresolved. CDR1 and CDR2 from the germline V gene are SGHTA and FQGNSA. Trimming cost V 2 bases and J 6 bases, with 6 bases left between them. The CDR3 has 12 amino acids. The CDR3 loop is CASSLLGDTQYF. The CDR3 DNA is TGTGCCAGCAGCTTATTGGGTGATACGCAGTATTTT.

This chain links TRBV2 with TRBJ1-2; D gene unclear. V gave up 6 bases and J gave up 4 bases, with 18 bases separating them. This CDR3 is 15 amino acids long. Germline V CDR1 and CDR2: SNHLY, FYNNEI. DNA of the CDR3: TGTGCCAGCAGCCAAGGAGCTAACGCGGGCTATGGCTACACCTTC. Residues: CASSQGANAGYGYTF. Supplemented by reference TRBV2 and TRBJ1-2, the full variable domain reads EPEVTQTPSHQVTQMGQEVILRCVPISNHLYFYWYRQILGQKVEFLVSFYNNEISEKSEIFDDQFSVERPDGSNFTLKIRSTKLEDSAMYFCASSQGANAGYGYTFGSGTRLTVV.

V is TRBV16 and J is TRBJ1-3; no firm D call. The CDR3 runs to 14 residues. Trimming stripped 2 bases from V and 3 bases from J, with 8 bases between. Per the germline V gene, CDR1 is KGHSY and CDR2 is FQNENV. CDR3 nucleotide sequence: TGTGCCAGCAGCCAACTCGCGGTTGGAAACACCATATATTTT. Translated: CASSQLAVGNTIYF.

The gene calls are TRBV15 and TRBJ1-3; no firm D call. V lost 0 bases and J 9 bases, leaving 12 bases between the germline ends. CDR3 length equals 14 residues. Germline values: CDR1 LNHNV, CDR2 YYDKDF (reference sequence). The CDR3 DNA is TGTGCCACCAGCAGAGATCCGACGGGTGGCACCATATATTTT. Amino acids: CATSRDPTGGTIYF.

This chain uses TRBV6-5 with TRBJ1-6, with 7 bases lining up with TRBD1. Germline V lookup: CDR1 MNHEY, CDR2 SVGAGI. J gave up 7 bases and V 5 bases, and 5 bases lay outside the gene matches. The CDR3 loop spans 14 amino acids. The chain's CDR3 is CASSRDSSNSPLHF. The CDR3 region has the DNA TGTGCCAGCAGTCGGGACAGCTCCAATTCACCCCTCCACTTT.

The chain joins TRBV5-1 to TRBJ2-3; weak D call: TRBD1 (6 bases). This CDR3 is built from 16 residues. From germline, CDR1 is SGHRS and CDR2 YFSETQ. V lost 0 bases to trimming and J lost 0 bases, with 11 bases between them. CDR3 nucleotide sequence: TGCGCCAGCAGCTTGGGCAGGGGACGCAGCACAGATACGCAGTATTTT. Protein sequence: CASSLGRGRSTDTQYF. Filled out from reference TRBV5-1 and TRBJ2-3, the complete variable domain reads KAGVTQTPRYLIKTRGQQVTLSCSPISGHRSVSWYQQTPGQGLQFLFEYFSETQRNKGNFPGRFSGRQFSNSRSEMNVSTLELGDSALYLCASSLGRGRSTDTQYFGPGTRLTVL.

The chain carries TRBV30 and TRBJ1-5, with TRBD1 as a possible D gene (5 bases). The germline V gene encodes CDR1 GTSNPN and CDR2 SVGIG (reference sequence). Trimming removed 0 bases from V and 5 bases from J, with 8 bases in between. This CDR3 region has 13 residues. The DNA of the CDR3 is TGTGCCTGGAGTGTAATGGGGGATCAGCCCCAGCATTTT. This gives the protein CAWSVMGDQPQHF.

CDR3 in amino acids: CASIGAKETQYF. CDR3 in DNA: TGTGCCAGCATCGGGGCCAAAGAGACCCAGTACTTC. This rearrangement joins TRBV6-5 to TRBJ2-5; D could derive from TRBD1 or TRBD2 (5 bases each). This CDR3 is 12 amino acids long. Trimming removed 7 bases at V and 3 bases at J, with 9 bases between. CDR1 is MNHEY and CDR2 is SVGAGI in the germline V gene.

The genes are TRBV6-5 and TRBJ2-7, with D possibly being TRBD1 (5 bases). Deletions cut 2 bases from V and 6 bases from J, with 17 bases between. Looked up from germline, CDR1 is MNHEY and CDR2 is SVGAGI. This CDR3 has 15 residues. In nucleotides, the CDR3 is TGTGCCAGCAGTTACCCTGGGGCAGGGCTTAGCGAGCAGTACTTC. This gives the protein CASSYPGAGLSEQYF.

The V gene is TRBV5-1, the J gene TRBJ1-5, with D possibly being TRBD1 (6 bases). The CDR3 length is 13 residues. The V gene's germline CDR1 is SGHRS and CDR2 YFSETQ. V lost 2 bases and J lost 9, with 12 bases in between. The CDR3 is CASSFGVGGPQHF. The DNA of the CDR3 is TGCGCCAGCAGCTTCGGCGTAGGGGGGCCCCAGCATTTT. Together with reference TRBV5-1 and TRBJ1-5, the CDR3 gives the full variable domain: KAGVTQTPRYLIKTRGQQVTLSCSPISGHRSVSWYQQTPGQGLQFLFEYFSETQRNKGNFPGRFSGRQFSNSRSEMNVSTLELGDSALYLCASSFGVGGPQHFGDGTRLSIL.

The CDR3 coding sequence is TGTGCCAGCAGCCAAGGGGACAGAGACTATGGCTACACCTTC. This gives the protein CASSQGDRDYGYTF. The chain joins TRBV14 to TRBJ1-2; 7 bases line up with TRBD1. The V segment lost 1 base and the J segment 3 bases; nucleotides outside the gene matches: 2. The germline V gene has CDR1 SGHDN and CDR2 FVKESK. The CDR3 spans 14 residues.

The sample holds one count of this clone. V usage is TRBV11-2 and J usage is TRBJ2-3; the match to TRBD2 covers 10 bases. The CDR3 is made up of 15 amino acids. CDR1 SGHAT and CDR2 FQNNGV come from the germline V gene. Trimming at V came to 4 bases and at J to 4 bases, leaving 5 bases not matched to a gene. The CDR3 DNA sequence: TGTGCCAGCAGCTATAGCGGGAGGCTGGCAGATACGCAGTATTTT. Amino acid sequence: CASSYSGRLADTQYF.

This chain connects TRBV11-2 to TRBJ1-4; weak D call: TRBD1 (6 bases). The CDR3 is 16 residues long. V lost 1 base, J lost 0 bases, and 9 bases lay in between. Germline CDR1 reads SGHAT; CDR2 reads FQNNGV. The CDR3 DNA reads as TGTGCCAGCAGCTTAGGGGACATGGCAACTAATGAAAAACTGTTTTTT. Protein: CASSLGDMATNEKLFF.

J is TRBJ1-2 and V is TRBV7-9; TRBD1 might be the D (5 bases). The V and J ends lost 0 bases and 6 bases respectively, with 11 bases between them. Per the germline V gene, CDR1 is SEHNR and CDR2 is FQNEAQ (reference sequence). The CDR3 sequence is 14 residues long. The CDR3 is CASSLAWRGDGYTF. In DNA form, the CDR3 reads TGTGCCAGCAGCTTAGCGTGGAGAGGGGATGGCTACACCTTC.

This chain joins TRBV6-5 and TRBJ1-6, with 8 bases lining up with TRBD1. This CDR3 spans 15 amino acids. CDR1 and CDR2 (germline): MNHEY, SVGAGI. V was clipped by 0 bases and J by 9 bases; unmatched bases: 4. The DNA of the CDR3 is TGTGCCAGCAGTTACTCGACAGGGGTCGGTTCACCCCTCCACTTT. Translated, it gives CASSYSTGVGSPLHF.

The chain links TRBV6-5 to TRBJ2-7, with D perhaps matching TRBD2 (5 bases). Germline CDR1 is MNHEY and CDR2 is SVGAGI. V lost 6 bases to trimming and J lost 0 bases, with 9 bases between them. The CDR3 spans 13 residues. The CDR3 protein is CASSRGSSYEQYF. The CDR3 region has the DNA TGTGCCAGCAGCCGCGGGTCCTCCTACGAGCAGTACTTC.

V and J are TRBV7-9 and TRBJ1-3; perhaps TRBD1 as D (5 bases). The CDR3 sequence is 14 residues long. From germline, CDR1 is SEHNR and CDR2 FQNEAQ (reference sequence). Trimming stripped 5 bases from V and 0 bases from J, with 8 bases between. Here the CDR3 reads CASSAQVSGNTIYF. The DNA of the CDR3 is TGTGCCAGCAGCGCACAGGTCTCTGGAAACACCATATATTTT.